The 2 T cell receptor beta chains given below trace back to one sample, sequenced in a study of radiation and T cells in renal cell carcinoma. Time point indicated: baseline pretreatment blood. Treatment denoted: 15 Gy SBRT to primary tumor, nephrectomy 4 weeks later. Method: immunoSEQ multiplex PCR; TCRdb's copy keeps in-frame clones and lacks some. Of roughly 100,000 clones listed, around nine tenths are singletons. The sequencing here drew on blood, taken from a patient whose treatment included radiotherapy and nephrectomy. The receptors originated from a man aged 50 to 60 with renal cell carcinoma.

The genes are TRBV7-3 and TRBJ1-2; weak D call: TRBD1 (5 bases). Looked up from germline, CDR1 is SGHTA and CDR2 is FQGTGA. The CDR3 extends over 18 amino acids. V lost 3 bases to trimming and J lost 2 bases, with 22 bases between them. The CDR3 spells CASSFALPPPGANYGYTF. CDR3 nucleotide sequence: TGTGCCAGCAGCTTCGCCCTACCTCCCCCCGGGGCGAACTATGGCTACACCTTC.

The CDR3 coding sequence is TGTGCCAGCACCCCGAGGACGGGAAGCGAGCAGTACTTC. Amino acids: CASTPRTGSEQYF. This sequence joins TRBV6-6 and TRBJ2-7; D is perhaps TRBD2 (5 bases). Deletions cut 7 bases from V and 6 bases from J, with 16 bases between. Germline-derived CDR1 and CDR2 are MNHNY and SVGAGI (reference sequence). This CDR3 comprises 13 residues.